Listed below are T cell receptor beta chains from one sample, sequenced in a study of T cell responses to AZD1222 COVID-19 vaccine. Clones were sequenced by immunoSEQ multiplex PCR, and TCRdb holds only the in-frame ones, with some missing. The table lists approximately 71,000 clones, 80% to 85% of them singletons. Sample: peripheral blood, taken on day 0 of AZD1222 vaccination. These receptors were obtained from an adult in good health. CDR3s include the opening cysteine and the closing phenylalanine or tryptophan. A D gene is named only where the DNA matches it firmly. Clone size appears in some rows only: once, few, many, or a class for an expanded clone.

J gene,clone size,CDR3 length,D gene,V gene,CDR3 protein,CDR3 DNA
TRBJ1-5,NA,14,NA,TRBV5-1,CASSPTTGYQPQHF,TGCGCCAGCAGCCCCACTACAGGGTATCAGCCCCAGCATTTT
TRBJ2-7,NA,14,NA,TRBV4-1,CASSQDPGSYEQYF,TGCGCCAGCAGCCAAGATCCGGGATCCTACGAGCAGTACTTC
TRBJ1-5,NA,15,TRBD1,TRBV3-1/TRBV3-2,CASSQWQGGNQPQHF,TGTGCCAGCAGCCAATGGCAGGGGGGCAATCAGCCCCAGCATTTT
TRBJ2-7,NA,14,TRBD2,TRBV19,CASTLGGSSYEQYF,TGTGCCAGTACCCTCGGGGGGAGCTCCTACGAGCAGTACTTC
TRBJ2-3,NA,13,NA,TRBV5-4,CASSPSEADTQYF,TGTGCCAGCAGCCCCTCCGAGGCAGATACGCAGTATTTT
TRBJ2-7,NA,16,TRBD2,TRBV27,CASSPLSGGALNEQYF,TGTGCCAGCAGTCCCTTAAGCGGGGGGGCCTTAAACGAGCAGTACTTC
TRBJ2-1,NA,15,NA,TRBV4-1,CASTTSIHLYNEQFF,TGCGCCAGCACCACTTCAATACACCTCTACAATGAGCAGTTCTTC
TRBJ2-5,NA,16,TRBD2,TRBV7-6,CASSLRLAGGPETQYF,TGTGCCAGCAGCTTACGACTAGCGGGGGGGCCGGAGACCCAGTACTTC
TRBJ1-1,NA,14,NA,TRBV4-3,CASSQDATSTEAFF,TGCGCCAGCAGCCAAGATGCAACCTCCACTGAAGCTTTCTTT
TRBJ1-1,once,15,NA,TRBV3-1/TRBV3-2,CASSTPTGLITEAFF,TGTGCCAGCAGCACCCCGACGGGTCTTATAACTGAAGCTTTCTTT
TRBJ2-7,NA,13,NA,TRBV7-2,CASSLGAPYEQYF,TGTGCCAGCAGCTTAGGAGCTCCCTACGAGCAGTACTTC
TRBJ2-1,once,19,NA,TRBV6-2/TRBV6-3,CASSYSRLGQRSSYNEQFF,TGTGCCAGCAGTTACTCGAGACTAGGGCAGCGGAGCTCCTACAATGAGCAGTTCTTC
TRBJ1-3,once,16,NA,TRBV5-1,CASSLAGRRFGNTIYF,TGCGCCAGCAGCTTGGCAGGACGAAGGTTCGGAAACACCATATATTTT
TRBJ2-5,once,10,NA,TRBV6-6,CASNEETQYF,TGTGCCAGCAACGAAGAGACCCAGTACTTC
TRBJ2-2,NA,13,NA,TRBV6-6,CASSYRDRSELFF,TGTGCCAGCAGTTACCGGGATCGCTCGGAGCTGTTTTTT
TRBJ1-2,NA,15,NA,TRBV10-3,CAISASGATSYGYTF,TGTGCCATCAGCGCCTCAGGGGCCACCTCCTATGGCTACACCTTC
TRBJ2-3,NA,15,TRBD2,TRBV27,CASRILAGGPDTQYF,TGTGCCAGCAGAATACTAGCGGGGGGACCAGATACGCAGTATTTT
TRBJ2-5,NA,14,NA,TRBV5-1,CASSLGEYQETQYF,TGCGCCAGCAGCTTGGGCGAGTACCAAGAGACCCAGTACTTC
TRBJ1-3,NA,18,TRBD1,TRBV24-1,CATSDLWSTGVSGNTIYF,TGTGCCACCAGTGATTTGTGGTCAACAGGGGTGTCTGGAAACACCATATATTTT
TRBJ2-7,NA,15,NA,TRBV19,CASSISYRVDYEQYF,TGTGCCAGTAGTATTTCTTACAGGGTGGACTACGAGCAGTACTTC
TRBJ1-2,few,17,TRBD1,TRBV19,CASSTKDRGRLDYGYTF,TGTGCCAGTAGTACTAAGGACAGGGGGAGGCTAGACTATGGCTACACCTTC
TRBJ2-7,NA,12,NA,TRBV23-1,CASRQADSPQYF,TGCGCCAGCAGACAAGCGGACAGTCCGCAGTACTTC
TRBJ2-1,NA,15,TRBD1,TRBV28,CASSSWDSTYNEQFF,TGTGCCAGCAGTTCGTGGGACAGCACCTACAATGAGCAGTTCTTC
TRBJ1-1,NA,15,NA,TRBV6-5,CASSYSYTKNTEAFF,TGTGCCAGCAGTTACTCGTATACAAAGAACACTGAAGCTTTCTTT
TRBJ2-2,NA,18,TRBD1,TRBV5-1,CASRTLVGQGSGTGELFF,TGCGCCAGTCGTACCCTTGTGGGACAGGGTTCAGGAACCGGGGAGCTGTTTTTT
TRBJ1-4,NA,14,NA,TRBV28,CASSLVEQGDRLFF,TGTGCCAGCAGTTTGGTAGAACAGGGTGATAGACTGTTTTTT
TRBJ2-7,once,13,NA,TRBV10-1,CASSDEIGYEQYF,TGCGCCAGCAGTGACGAGATCGGCTACGAGCAGTACTTC
TRBJ1-1,NA,15,NA,TRBV7-9,CASSLGDPLYTEAFF,TGTGCCAGCAGCTTAGGGGACCCCTTGTACACTGAAGCTTTCTTT
TRBJ1-3,NA,15,NA,TRBV5-1,CASSFGGASGNTIYF,TGCGCCAGCAGCTTCGGAGGGGCCTCTGGAAACACCATATATTTT
TRBJ2-5,NA,14,NA,TRBV18,CASSRGTGEETQYF,TGTGCCAGCTCAAGAGGGACTGGGGAAGAGACCCAGTACTTC
TRBJ1-1,NA,15,NA,TRBV5-1,CASSLVSQPNTEAFF,TGCGCCAGCAGCTTGGTGTCGCAGCCGAACACTGAAGCTTTCTTT
TRBJ2-3,NA,14,NA,TRBV15,CATSRVASGNTQYF,TGTGCCACCAGCAGAGTCGCGTCCGGTAATACGCAGTATTTT
TRBJ1-1,NA,10,NA,TRBV7-9,CASSSTEAFF,TGTGCCAGCAGCTCAACCGAAGCTTTCTTT
TRBJ1-6,NA,16,NA,TRBV30,CAWNFASGVKNSPLHF,TGTGCCTGGAATTTCGCGTCAGGGGTAAAGAATTCACCCCTCCACTTT
TRBJ2-2,NA,15,NA,TRBV7-9,CASSPRNSLAGELFF,TGTGCCAGCAGCCCCCGGAATAGTTTGGCCGGGGAGCTGTTTTTT
TRBJ2-2,NA,15,NA,TRBV5-1,CASSLFRENTGELFF,TGCGCCAGCAGCTTGTTCAGGGAAAACACCGGGGAGCTGTTTTTT
TRBJ2-3,NA,16,NA,TRBV12-2,CASRSRGRGDTDTQYF,TGTGCAAGTCGCTCGAGGGGGAGGGGAGACACAGATACGCAGTATTTT
TRBJ2-3,NA,16,TRBD1,TRBV5-5,CASSLGWTGGESTQYF,TGTGCCAGCAGCTTGGGGTGGACAGGGGGTGAGTCTACGCAGTATTTT
TRBJ1-5,NA,16,NA,TRBV16,CASSQFLVPGNQPQHF,TGTGCCAGCAGCCAATTCCTCGTGCCGGGCAATCAGCCCCAGCATTTT
TRBJ1-1,once,13,NA,TRBV3-1/TRBV3-2,CASSRIKNTEAFF,TGTGCCAGCAGCCGGATTAAAAACACTGAAGCTTTCTTT
TRBJ1-5,NA,11,NA,TRBV12-3/TRBV12-4,CASGPTLPQHF,TGTGCCAGCGGCCCAACGTTGCCCCAGCATTTT
TRBJ2-5,NA,15,NA,TRBV24-1,CATSANGPLQETQYF,TGTGCCACCAGTGCTAACGGGCCCCTGCAAGAGACCCAGTACTTC
TRBJ1-2,NA,16,NA,TRBV10-3,CAISKIQGLANYGYTF,TGTGCCATCAGTAAGATCCAGGGGCTGGCTAACTATGGCTACACCTTC
TRBJ1-2,NA,12,NA,TRBV30,CAWRLLGDGYTF,TGTGCCTGGAGGCTATTGGGGGACGGCTACACCTTC
TRBJ2-5,NA,15,TRBD2,TRBV27,CASSPPGRGGETQYF,TGTGCCAGCAGTCCGCCCGGGAGGGGCGGAGAGACCCAGTACTTC
TRBJ1-1,NA,14,NA,TRBV7-8,CASSPGKVNTEAFF,TGTGCCAGCAGCCCGGGGAAAGTGAACACTGAAGCTTTCTTT
TRBJ1-2,NA,14,TRBD1,TRBV5-1,CASSWDRGQVGYTF,TGCGCCAGCAGCTGGGACAGGGGGCAGGTTGGCTACACCTTC
TRBJ2-3,once,15,TRBD2,TRBV18,CASFASGGRTDTQYF,TGTGCCAGCTTCGCTAGCGGGGGGCGCACAGATACGCAGTATTTT
TRBJ1-5,NA,14,NA,TRBV6-2/TRBV6-3,CASSYSGVHQPQHF,TGTGCCAGCAGTTACTCGGGGGTTCATCAGCCCCAGCATTTT
TRBJ2-5,NA,14,NA,TRBV27,CASSYIDSQETQYF,TGTGCCAGCAGTTACATAGACAGCCAAGAGACCCAGTACTTC
TRBJ1-5,NA,15,NA,TRBV19,CASISTASPNQPQHF,TGTGCCAGTATCTCGACAGCGAGCCCAAATCAGCCCCAGCATTTT
TRBJ2-7,NA,14,TRBD2,TRBV19,CASSIGGGRYEQYF,TGTGCCAGTAGTATAGGCGGGGGTCGCTACGAGCAGTACTTC
TRBJ2-2,NA,16,NA,TRBV13,CASSSRVLLNAGELFF,TGTGCCAGCAGCTCCAGGGTACTACTTAACGCCGGGGAGCTGTTTTTT
TRBJ2-7,few,13,NA,TRBV28,CASSMVRGTEQYF,TGTGCCAGCAGTATGGTACGAGGGACCGAGCAGTACTTC
TRBJ2-3,NA,16,NA,TRBV7-8,CASSSILGVLTDTQYF,TGTGCCAGCAGCTCCATTTTAGGAGTTCTCACAGATACGCAGTATTTT
TRBJ1-2,NA,13,NA,TRBV5-8,CASSLMVLYGYTF,TGTGCCAGCAGCTTGATGGTTCTCTATGGCTACACCTTC
TRBJ2-2,NA,15,NA,TRBV3-1/TRBV3-2,CASSQAGTQHRELFF,TGTGCCAGCAGCCAAGCCGGGACTCAGCACCGGGAGCTGTTTTTT